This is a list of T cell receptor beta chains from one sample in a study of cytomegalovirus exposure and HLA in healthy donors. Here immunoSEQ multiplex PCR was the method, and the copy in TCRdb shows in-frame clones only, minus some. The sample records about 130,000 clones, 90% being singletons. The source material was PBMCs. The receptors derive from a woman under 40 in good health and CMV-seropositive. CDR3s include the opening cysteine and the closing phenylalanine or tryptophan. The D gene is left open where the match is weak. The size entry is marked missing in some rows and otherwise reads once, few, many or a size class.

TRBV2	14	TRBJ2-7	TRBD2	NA	TGTGCCAGCATTGGAACTAGCGGGAATTACGAGCAGTACTTC	CASIGTSGNYEQYF
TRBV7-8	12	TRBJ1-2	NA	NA	TGTGCCAGCAGCTATAGCCCCGGTGGCTACACCTTC	CASSYSPGGYTF
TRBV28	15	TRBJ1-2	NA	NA	TGTGCCAGCAGTTTCCCGGGAAAGGGTTTCTATGGCTACACCTTC	CASSFPGKGFYGYTF
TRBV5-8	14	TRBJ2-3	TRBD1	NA	TGTGCCAGCAGCACGGGACAGGCGGGAGATACGCAGTATTTT	CASSTGQAGDTQYF
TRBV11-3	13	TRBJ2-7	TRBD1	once	TGTGCCAGTGCACAGGGGGAGTCCTACGAGCAGTACTTC	CASAQGESYEQYF
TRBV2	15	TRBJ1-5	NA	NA	TGTGCCAGCAGTGATCCGGTTCTCGGCAATCAGCCCCAGCATTTT	CASSDPVLGNQPQHF
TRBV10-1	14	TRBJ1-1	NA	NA	TGCGCCAGCCGGCGGGCGCAGGCGGACACTGAAGCTTTCTTT	CASRRAQADTEAFF
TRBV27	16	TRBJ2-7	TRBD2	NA	TGTGCCAGCAGTTTATCGTCGGCGGGAGGGCCATTCGAGCAGTACTTC	CASSLSSAGGPFEQYF
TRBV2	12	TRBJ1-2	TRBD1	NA	TGTGCCAGCACAGGACAGGGGAATGGCTACACCTTC	CASTGQGNGYTF
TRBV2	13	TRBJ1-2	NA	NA	TGTGCCAGCAGTGAGCAGATACACTATGGCTACACCTTC	CASSEQIHYGYTF